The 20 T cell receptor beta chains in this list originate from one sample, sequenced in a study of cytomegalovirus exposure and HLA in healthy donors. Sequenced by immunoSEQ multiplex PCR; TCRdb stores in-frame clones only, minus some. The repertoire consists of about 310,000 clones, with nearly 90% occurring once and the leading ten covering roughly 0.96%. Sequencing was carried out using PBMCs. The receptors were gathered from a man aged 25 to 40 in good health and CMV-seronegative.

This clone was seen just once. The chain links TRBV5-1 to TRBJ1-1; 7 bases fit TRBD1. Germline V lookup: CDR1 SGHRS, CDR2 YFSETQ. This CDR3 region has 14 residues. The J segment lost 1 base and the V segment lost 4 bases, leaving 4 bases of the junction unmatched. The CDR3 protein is CASSAGQTNTEAFF. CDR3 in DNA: TGCGCCAGCAGCGCGGGACAGACGAACACTGAAGCTTTCTTT.

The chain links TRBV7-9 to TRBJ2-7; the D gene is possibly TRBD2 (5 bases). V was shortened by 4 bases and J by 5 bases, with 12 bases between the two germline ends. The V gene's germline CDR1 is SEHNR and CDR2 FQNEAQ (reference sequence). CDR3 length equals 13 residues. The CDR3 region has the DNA TGTGCCAGCAGCTCCCGGGGAATTAACGAGCAGTACTTC. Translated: CASSSRGINEQYF. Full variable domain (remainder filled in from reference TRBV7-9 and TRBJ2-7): DTGVSQNPRHKITKRGQNVTFRCDPISEHNRLYWYRQTLGQGPEFLTYFQNEAQLEKSRLLSDRFSAERPKGSFSTLEIQRTEQGDSAMYLCASSSRGINEQYFGPGTRLTVT.

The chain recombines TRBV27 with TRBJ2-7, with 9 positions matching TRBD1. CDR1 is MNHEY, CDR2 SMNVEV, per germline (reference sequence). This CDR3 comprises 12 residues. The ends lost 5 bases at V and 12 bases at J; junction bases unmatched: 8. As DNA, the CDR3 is TGTGCCAGCAGTGCGGGACAGGGTGGAAGGTACTTC. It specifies CASSAGQGGRYF.

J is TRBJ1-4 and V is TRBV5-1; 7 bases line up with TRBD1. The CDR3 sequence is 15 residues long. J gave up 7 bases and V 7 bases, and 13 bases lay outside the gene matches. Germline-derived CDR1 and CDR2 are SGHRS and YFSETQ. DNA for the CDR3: TGCGCCAGCTCGAACCCAGGGGGAGGATCTGAAAAACTGTTTTTT. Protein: CASSNPGGGSEKLFF. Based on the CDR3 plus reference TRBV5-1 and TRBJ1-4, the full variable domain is KAGVTQTPRYLIKTRGQQVTLSCSPISGHRSVSWYQQTPGQGLQFLFEYFSETQRNKGNFPGRFSGRQFSNSRSEMNVSTLELGDSALYLCASSNPGGGSEKLFFGSGTQLSVL.

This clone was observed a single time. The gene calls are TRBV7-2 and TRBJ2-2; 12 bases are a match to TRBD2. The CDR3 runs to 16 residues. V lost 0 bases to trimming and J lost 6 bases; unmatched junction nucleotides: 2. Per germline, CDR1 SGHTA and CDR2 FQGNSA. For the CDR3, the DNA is TGTGCCAGCAGCTTAGCCCCTAGCGGGGGGGCCGGGGAGCTGTTTTTT. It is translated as CASSLAPSGGAGELFF.

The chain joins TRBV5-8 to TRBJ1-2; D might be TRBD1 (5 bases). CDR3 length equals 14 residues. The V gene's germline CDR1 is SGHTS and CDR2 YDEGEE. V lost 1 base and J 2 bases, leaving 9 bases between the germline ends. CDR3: CASSLHRNNYGYTF. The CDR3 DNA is TGTGCCAGCAGCTTGCACAGGAACAACTATGGCTACACCTTC.

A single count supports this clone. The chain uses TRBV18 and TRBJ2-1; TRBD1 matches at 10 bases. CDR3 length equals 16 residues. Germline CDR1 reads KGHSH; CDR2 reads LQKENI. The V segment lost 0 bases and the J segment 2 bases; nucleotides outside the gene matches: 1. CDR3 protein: CASSPPGQGTYNEQFF. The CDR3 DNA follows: TGTGCCAGCTCACCACCGGGACAGGGGACCTACAATGAGCAGTTCTTC.

CDR3 DNA sequence: TGTGCCAGCAGGGCAGGGGAAGTCACTGGAAACACCATATATTTT. Amino acid sequence: CASRAGEVTGNTIYF. The V gene is TRBV2, the J gene TRBJ1-3; possible D gene TRBD1, 6 bases. Germline assignment: CDR1 SNHLY and CDR2 FYNNEI. Trimming pared 6 bases from V and 2 bases from J, leaving 14 bases between. The CDR3 runs 15 residues.

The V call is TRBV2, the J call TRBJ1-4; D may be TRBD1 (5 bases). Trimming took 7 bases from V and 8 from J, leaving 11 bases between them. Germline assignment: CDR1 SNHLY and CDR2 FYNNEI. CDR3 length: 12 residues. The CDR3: CASTQDGEKLFF. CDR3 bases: TGTGCCAGCACACAGGATGGAGAAAAACTGTTTTTT.

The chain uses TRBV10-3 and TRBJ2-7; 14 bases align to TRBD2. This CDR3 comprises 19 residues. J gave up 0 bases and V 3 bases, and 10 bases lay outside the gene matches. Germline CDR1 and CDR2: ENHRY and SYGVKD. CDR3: CAISEGFWTSGGSSYEQYF. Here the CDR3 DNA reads TGTGCCATCAGTGAAGGGTTCTGGACTAGCGGGGGGAGCTCCTACGAGCAGTACTTC.

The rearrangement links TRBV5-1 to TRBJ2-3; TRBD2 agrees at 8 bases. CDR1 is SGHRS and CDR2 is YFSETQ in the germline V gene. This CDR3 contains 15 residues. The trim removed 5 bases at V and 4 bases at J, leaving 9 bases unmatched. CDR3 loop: CASRTRGAEADTQYF. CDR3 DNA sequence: TGCGCCAGCAGAACGCGGGGGGCCGAGGCAGATACGCAGTATTTT.

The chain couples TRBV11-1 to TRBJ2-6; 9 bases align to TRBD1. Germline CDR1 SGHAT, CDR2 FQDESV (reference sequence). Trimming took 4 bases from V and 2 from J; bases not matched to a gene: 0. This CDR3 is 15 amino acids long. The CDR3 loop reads CASSWDRAGANVLTF. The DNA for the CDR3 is TGTGCCAGCAGCTGGGACAGGGCTGGGGCCAACGTCCTGACTTTC.

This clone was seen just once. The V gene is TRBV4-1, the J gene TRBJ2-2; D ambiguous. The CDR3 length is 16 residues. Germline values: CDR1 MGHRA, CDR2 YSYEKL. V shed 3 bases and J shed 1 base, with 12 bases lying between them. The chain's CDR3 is CASSHPSAGNTGELFF. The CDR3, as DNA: TGCGCCAGCAGCCATCCCTCGGCAGGGAACACCGGGGAGCTGTTTTTT.

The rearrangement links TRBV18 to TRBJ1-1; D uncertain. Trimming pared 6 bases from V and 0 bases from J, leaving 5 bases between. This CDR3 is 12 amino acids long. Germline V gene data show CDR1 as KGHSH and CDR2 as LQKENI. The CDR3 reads CASSFVNTEAFF. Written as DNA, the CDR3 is TGTGCCAGCTCTTTCGTGAACACTGAAGCTTTCTTT.

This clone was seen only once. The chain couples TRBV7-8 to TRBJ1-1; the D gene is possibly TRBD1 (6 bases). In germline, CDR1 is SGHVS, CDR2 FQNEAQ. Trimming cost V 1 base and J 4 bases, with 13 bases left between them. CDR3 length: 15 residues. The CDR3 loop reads CASSLEQGSGTEAFF. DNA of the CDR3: TGTGCCAGCAGCTTAGAACAGGGAAGTGGCACTGAAGCTTTCTTT.

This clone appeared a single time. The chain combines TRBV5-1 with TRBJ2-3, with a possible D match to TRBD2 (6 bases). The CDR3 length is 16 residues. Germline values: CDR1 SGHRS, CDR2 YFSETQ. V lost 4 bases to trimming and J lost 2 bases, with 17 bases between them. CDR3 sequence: CASSPGAGSYTDTQYF. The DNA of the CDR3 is TGCGCCAGCAGCCCCGGGGCGGGGTCCTACACAGATACGCAGTATTTT. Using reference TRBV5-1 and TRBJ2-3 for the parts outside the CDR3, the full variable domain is KAGVTQTPRYLIKTRGQQVTLSCSPISGHRSVSWYQQTPGQGLQFLFEYFSETQRNKGNFPGRFSGRQFSNSRSEMNVSTLELGDSALYLCASSPGAGSYTDTQYFGPGTRLTVL.

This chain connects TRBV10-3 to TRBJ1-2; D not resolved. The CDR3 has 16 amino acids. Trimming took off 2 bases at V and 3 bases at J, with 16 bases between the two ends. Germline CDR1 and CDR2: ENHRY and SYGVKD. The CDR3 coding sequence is TGTGCCATCAGTGAGATAGGTAATCGGGAGGACTATGGCTACACCTTC. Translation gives CAISEIGNREDYGYTF.

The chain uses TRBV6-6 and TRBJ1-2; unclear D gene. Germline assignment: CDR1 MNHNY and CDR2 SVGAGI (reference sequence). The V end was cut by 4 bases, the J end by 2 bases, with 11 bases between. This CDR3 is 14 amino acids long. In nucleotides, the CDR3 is TGTGCCAGCAGTTTCCTACGAGGGAACTATGGCTACACCTTC. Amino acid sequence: CASSFLRGNYGYTF.

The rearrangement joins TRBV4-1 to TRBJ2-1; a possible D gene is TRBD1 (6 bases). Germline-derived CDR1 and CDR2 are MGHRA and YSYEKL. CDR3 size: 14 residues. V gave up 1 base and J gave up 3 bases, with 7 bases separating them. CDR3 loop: CASSQGGGYNEQFF. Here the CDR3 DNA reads TGCGCCAGCAGCCAAGGAGGGGGCTACAATGAGCAGTTCTTC.

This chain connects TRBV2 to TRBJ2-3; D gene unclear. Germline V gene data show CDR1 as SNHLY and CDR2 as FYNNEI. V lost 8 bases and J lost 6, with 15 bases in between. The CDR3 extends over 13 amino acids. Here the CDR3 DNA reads TGTGCCAGCTTAGAGACGAACAGCGATACGCAGTATTTT. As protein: CASLETNSDTQYF.